Listed below are T cell receptor beta chains from one sample, sequenced in a study of shared clonotypes between healthy human individuals. Profiled with immunoSEQ multiplex PCR; TCRdb holds only in-frame clones, not every one. The sample includes 2,500,000 or so clones, about 92% of them seen just once. Sequencing input: naive CD4+ T cells sorted from blood. These receptors all come from a man between 18 and 35 years old in good health. Both conserved end residues are part of each CDR3. A D gene is named only where the DNA matches it firmly. Clone size is not always given. Where it is, it says once, few, many or a class for expanded clones.

d_call clone_size j_call v_call cdr3_nt cdr3_aa
. once TRBJ1-2 TRBV19 TGTGCCAGTAGTATTTCGGGGAACGGTGGCTACACCTTC CASSISGNGGYTF
TRBD1 . TRBJ2-7 TRBV4-1 TGCGCCAGCAGCCAAGAAGGGACAGCCTCCCCTCGAGAGCAGTACTTC CASSQEGTASPREQYF
. few TRBJ1-1 TRBV9 TGTGCCAGCAGCGTAGGTGGGACGGTCAGTACTGAAGCTTTCTTT CASSVGGTVSTEAFF
TRBD1 . TRBJ2-5 TRBV30 TGTGCCTGGAGTGTCCAGACAGGGCAAGAGACCCAGTACTTC CAWSVQTGQETQYF
. . TRBJ2-7 TRBV2 TGTGCCAGCAGTGGAACCGGGGTTAGACCCTACGAGCAGTACTTC CASSGTGVRPYEQYF
. . TRBJ1-1 TRBV19 TGTGCCAGTAGTCGGGCAAATACTGAAGCTTTCTTT CASSRANTEAFF
TRBD2 . TRBJ2-7 TRBV30 TGTGCCTGGAGTGCTGGTAGCGGGGGGGCCTACGAGCAGTACTTC CAWSAGSGGAYEQYF
. . TRBJ2-5 TRBV18 TGTGCCAGCTCACCACCGCGGTCACAAGAGACCCAGTACTTC CASSPPRSQETQYF
TRBD1 . TRBJ1-2 TRBV6-5 TGTGCCAGCACTGCGGACAGGGCTTCCTATGGCTACACCTTC CASTADRASYGYTF
. . TRBJ2-2 TRBV10-1 TGCGCCAGCAGAGGACAGTCCACCGGGGAGCTGTTTTTT CASRGQSTGELFF
TRBD1 . TRBJ2-3 TRBV27 TGTGCCAGCAGTTCCACCCCAATACAGGGGCCGGCCCACACAGATACGCAGTATTTT CASSSTPIQGPAHTDTQYF
. . TRBJ1-1 TRBV6-6 TGTGCCAGCAGTTACAACGGCGACCTGAACACTGAAGCTTTCTTT CASSYNGDLNTEAFF
TRBD1 . TRBJ1-2 TRBV5-1 TGCGCCAGCAGCTTGGTAACTCCGGGACAGGGTAGGGGAAAGGATGGCTACACCTTC CASSLVTPGQGRGKDGYTF
TRBD2 . TRBJ2-1 TRBV10-2 TGCGCCAGCAGTGAGGGGACTAGCGGGACCGATGAGCAGTTCTTC CASSEGTSGTDEQFF
TRBD2 . TRBJ2-2 TRBV2 TGTGCCAGCAGTGCTAGAGGTAGCGGGATCTCCGGGGAGCTGTTTTTT CASSARGSGISGELFF
TRBD2 . TRBJ2-2 TRBV5-1 TGCGCCAGCACGACTAGCGGGGGGTTCCCCGGGGAGCTGTTTTTT CASTTSGGFPGELFF
. . TRBJ2-1 TRBV6-5 TGTGCCAGCACTCGTGGAGTGGACAATGAGCAGTTCTTC CASTRGVDNEQFF
. . TRBJ2-5 TRBV5-1 TGCGCCAGCAGCCTGGGGAGTAGCGCGTCAGAGACCCAGTACTTC CASSLGSSASETQYF
. . TRBJ2-5 TRBV28 TGTGCCAGCAGTTTAAGCAGGGCCCAAGAGACCCAGTACTTC CASSLSRAQETQYF
. once TRBJ1-1 TRBV18 TGTGCCAGCTCCCCCACCAGCTATTATGAAGCTTTCTTT CASSPTSYYEAFF
. . TRBJ2-7 TRBV18 TGTGCCAGCTCACCACCGGCAGGGAGCTCCTACGAGCAGTACTTC CASSPPAGSSYEQYF
TRBD2 . TRBJ2-5 TRBV11-2 TGTGCCAGCAGCTTAGAACTAGCGAGGTCGGAGACCCAGTACTTC CASSLELARSETQYF
TRBD1 . TRBJ2-1 TRBV6-1 TGTGCCAGCAGTGACGCCGGGACAGGGGGCGCACGGTTCTTC CASSDAGTGGARFF
. . TRBJ2-3 TRBV5-1 TGCGCCAGCAGCTTGGAGGGCAGGGGCGCAGATACGCAGTATTTT CASSLEGRGADTQYF
. . TRBJ1-5 TRBV15 TGTGCCACCAGCAGAGATCGACCGAGGGGCAATCAGCCCCAGCATTTT CATSRDRPRGNQPQHF
TRBD1 . TRBJ1-1 TRBV15 TGTGCCACCAGCATGGGGACAGCGAACACTGAAGCTTTCTTT CATSMGTANTEAFF
. . TRBJ2-1 TRBV6-5 TGTGCCAGCAGGTCCGGGACATCGTACTACAATGAGCAGTTCTTC CASRSGTSYYNEQFF
. . TRBJ2-1 TRBV9 TGTGCCAGCAGCCCTATCGACGGCAGATACAATGAGCAGTTCTTC CASSPIDGRYNEQFF
. . TRBJ2-7 TRBV7-3 TGTGCCAGCAGCTCTCGGCCGGGACCTGACTACGAGCAGTACTTC CASSSRPGPDYEQYF
TRBD1 . TRBJ1-5 TRBV25-1 TGTGCCAGCAGTGACCTCAGACAGGGAGGTAGCAATCAGCCCCAGCATTTT CASSDLRQGGSNQPQHF
. once TRBJ2-2 TRBV7-2 TGTGCCAGCAGCCCGAGGGGTGCGGGGGCTCACACCGGGGAGCTGTTTTTT CASSPRGAGAHTGELFF
TRBD2 . TRBJ2-1 TRBV2 TGTGCCAGCAGGGGCCTAGCGGGGCTAAACAATGAGCAGTTCTTC CASRGLAGLNNEQFF
. . TRBJ1-5 TRBV6-1 TGTGCCAGCAGTATTGCGGACGCAAGCAATCAGCCCCAGCATTTT CASSIADASNQPQHF
. once TRBJ1-1 TRBV15 TGTGCCACCAGCAGAGATCCGGGCGACACTGAAGCTTTCTTT CATSRDPGDTEAFF
. . TRBJ2-3 TRBV10-3 TGTGCCATCCGGGCAGAGAGCACAGATACGCAGTATTTT CAIRAESTDTQYF
. . TRBJ2-7 TRBV6-5 TGTGCCAGCAGCAACCACTACGAGCAGTACTTC CASSNHYEQYF
. . TRBJ2-3 TRBV5-6 TGTGCCAGCTCCTGGGGACTTGCCTCTGCAGATACGCAGTATTTT CASSWGLASADTQYF
. . TRBJ2-3 TRBV5-1 TGCGCCAGCGTTTCGGCAGCAGGGGCAGATACGCAGTATTTT CASVSAAGADTQYF
. once TRBJ2-7 TRBV11-3 TGTGCCAGCAGCCTAGATCCAGGGAACTACGAGCAGTACTTC CASSLDPGNYEQYF
. once TRBJ2-5 TRBV6-1 TGTGCCAGCAGTAGATCCAGGGAGACCCAGTACTTC CASSRSRETQYF
. . TRBJ1-1 TRBV27 TGTGCCAGCAGTCCTAGGGGAACTGAAGCTTTCTTT CASSPRGTEAFF
. . TRBJ2-7 TRBV19 TGTGCCAGTAGTATTAGTGGGGTCTCCTACGAGCAGTACTTC CASSISGVSYEQYF
. . TRBJ2-2 TRBV28 TGTGCCAGCAGTTTACAGGGCTCGTGGGACGGGGAGCTGTTTTTT CASSLQGSWDGELFF
TRBD2 . TRBJ2-3 TRBV7-2 TGTGCCAGCAGCCAGGGACTAGCGGGAGGCGCCGAAGATACGCAGTATTTT CASSQGLAGGAEDTQYF
. . TRBJ2-7 TRBV7-2 TGTGCCAGCAGCTTACTCCTGACCGAGCAGTACTTC CASSLLLTEQYF
. . TRBJ2-3 TRBV19 TGTGCCAGTAGTGGCGGAGGAGGGGATACGCAGTATTTT CASSGGGGDTQYF
TRBD2 . TRBJ2-1 TRBV5-1 TGCGCCAGCAGCAGCTTAGCGGGATCCTACAATGAGCAGTTCTTC CASSSLAGSYNEQFF
. . TRBJ2-6 TRBV28 TGTGCCTCCCGCTCTGGGGCCAACGTCCTGACTTTC CASRSGANVLTF
TRBD1 . TRBJ1-2 TRBV6-1 TGTGCCAGCAGTGAACCAGGGGGCACTGGCTACACCTTC CASSEPGGTGYTF
TRBD2 . TRBJ2-1 TRBV7-2 TGTGCCAGCAGCTTAAGGCTGGGACTAGCCCACAATGAGCAGTTCTTC CASSLRLGLAHNEQFF
TRBD1 . TRBJ1-5 TRBV19 TGTGCCAGTAGTACGCAGGGGGTCAATCAGCCCCAGCATTTT CASSTQGVNQPQHF
. . TRBJ1-1 TRBV18 TGTGCCAGCTCACCAGGGGGAGCCGGAACGAACACTGAAGCTTTCTTT CASSPGGAGTNTEAFF
. . TRBJ2-7 TRBV28 TGTGCCAGCAGTTCCCCCTCGAGGCCTGAGCACGAGCAGTACTTC CASSSPSRPEHEQYF
TRBD2 . TRBJ2-2 TRBV19 TGTGCCAGTAGTATAGCGGGAGGAGACACCGGGGAGCTGTTTTTT CASSIAGGDTGELFF